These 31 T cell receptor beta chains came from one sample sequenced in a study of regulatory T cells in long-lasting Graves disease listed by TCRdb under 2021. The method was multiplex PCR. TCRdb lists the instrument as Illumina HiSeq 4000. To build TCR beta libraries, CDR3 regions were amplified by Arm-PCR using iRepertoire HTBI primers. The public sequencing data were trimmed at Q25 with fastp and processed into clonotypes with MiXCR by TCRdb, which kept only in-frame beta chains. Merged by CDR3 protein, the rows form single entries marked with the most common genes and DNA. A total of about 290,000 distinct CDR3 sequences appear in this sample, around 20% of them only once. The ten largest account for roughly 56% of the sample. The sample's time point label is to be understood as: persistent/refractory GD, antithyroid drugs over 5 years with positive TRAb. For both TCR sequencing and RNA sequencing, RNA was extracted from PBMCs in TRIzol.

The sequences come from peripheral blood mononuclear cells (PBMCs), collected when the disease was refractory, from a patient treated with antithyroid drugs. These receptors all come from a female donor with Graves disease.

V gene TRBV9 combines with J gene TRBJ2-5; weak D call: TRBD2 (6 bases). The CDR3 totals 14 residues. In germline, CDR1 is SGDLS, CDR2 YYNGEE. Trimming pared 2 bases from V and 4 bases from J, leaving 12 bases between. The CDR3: CASSVRLVGETQYF. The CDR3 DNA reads TGTGCCAGCAGCGTTAGACTAGTGGGAGAGACCCAGTACTTC.

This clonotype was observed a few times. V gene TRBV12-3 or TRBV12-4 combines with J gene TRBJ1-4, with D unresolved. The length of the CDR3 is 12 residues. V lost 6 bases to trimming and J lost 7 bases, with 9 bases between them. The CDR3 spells CASSPMGEKLFF. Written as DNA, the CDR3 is TGTGCCAGCAGCCCCATGGGTGAAAAACTGTTTTTT.

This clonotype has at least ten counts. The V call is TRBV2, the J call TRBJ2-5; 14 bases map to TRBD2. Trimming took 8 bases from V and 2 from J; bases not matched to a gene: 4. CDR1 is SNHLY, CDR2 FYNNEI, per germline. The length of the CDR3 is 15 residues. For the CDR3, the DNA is TGTGCCAGCCAGGGACTAGCGGGAGCTCAAGAGACCCAGTACTTC. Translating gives CASQGLAGAQETQYF.

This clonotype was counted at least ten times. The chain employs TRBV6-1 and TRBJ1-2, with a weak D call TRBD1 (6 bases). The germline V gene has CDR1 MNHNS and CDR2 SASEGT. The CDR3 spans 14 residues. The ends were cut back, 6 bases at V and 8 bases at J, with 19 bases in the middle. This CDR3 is CASSDGEGVGGYTF. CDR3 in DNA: TGTGCCAGCAGCGATGGAGAGGGGGTAGGGGGCTACACCTTC.

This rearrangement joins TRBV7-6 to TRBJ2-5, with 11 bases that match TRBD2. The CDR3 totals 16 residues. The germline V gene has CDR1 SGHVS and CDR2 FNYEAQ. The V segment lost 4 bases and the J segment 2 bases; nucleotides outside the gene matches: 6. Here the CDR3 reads CASSSLLAGDQETQYF. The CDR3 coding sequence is TGTGCCAGCAGCTCTTTACTAGCGGGAGATCAAGAGACCCAGTACTTC.

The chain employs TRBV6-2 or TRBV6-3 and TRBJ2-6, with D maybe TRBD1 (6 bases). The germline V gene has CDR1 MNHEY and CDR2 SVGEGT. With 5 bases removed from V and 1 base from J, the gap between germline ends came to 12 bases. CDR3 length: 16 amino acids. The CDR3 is CASSARQVSGANVLTF. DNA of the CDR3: TGTGCCAGCAGTGCGCGACAGGTTTCTGGGGCCAACGTCCTGACTTTC.

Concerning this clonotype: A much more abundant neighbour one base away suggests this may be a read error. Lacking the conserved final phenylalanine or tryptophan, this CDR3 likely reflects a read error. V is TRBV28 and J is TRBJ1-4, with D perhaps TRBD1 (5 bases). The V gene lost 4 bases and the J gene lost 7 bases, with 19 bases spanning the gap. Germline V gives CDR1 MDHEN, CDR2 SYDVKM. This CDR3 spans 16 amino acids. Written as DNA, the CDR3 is TGTGCCAGCAGTTCCACTGACGCGGTGGGGGGTGAAAAACTGTTTCTT. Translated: CASSSTDAVGGEKLFL.

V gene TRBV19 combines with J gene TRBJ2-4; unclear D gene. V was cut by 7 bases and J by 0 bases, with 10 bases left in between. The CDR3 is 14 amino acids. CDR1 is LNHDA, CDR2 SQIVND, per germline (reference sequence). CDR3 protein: CASTAALAKNIQYF. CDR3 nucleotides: TGTGCCAGTACGGCAGCGCTAGCCAAAAACATTCAGTACTTC.

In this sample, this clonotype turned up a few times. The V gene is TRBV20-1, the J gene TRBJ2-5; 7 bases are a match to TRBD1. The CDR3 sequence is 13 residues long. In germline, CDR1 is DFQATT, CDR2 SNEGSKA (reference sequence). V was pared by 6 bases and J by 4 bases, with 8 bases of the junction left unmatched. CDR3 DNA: TGCAGTGCCGGCAACACAGGGGTAGAGACCCAGTACTTC. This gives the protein CSAGNTGVETQYF.

The CDR3 spells CASSNPGSASTQHF. The CDR3 nucleotides are TGTGCCAGCAGTAACCCAGGGTCCGCCTCGACCCAGCATTTT. The chain couples TRBV7-3 to TRBJ1-5; tentatively, D is TRBD1 (5 bases). The germline gives CDR1 SGHTA, CDR2 FQGTGA. The CDR3 is made up of 14 amino acids. V lost 6 bases and J lost 11, with 20 bases in between.

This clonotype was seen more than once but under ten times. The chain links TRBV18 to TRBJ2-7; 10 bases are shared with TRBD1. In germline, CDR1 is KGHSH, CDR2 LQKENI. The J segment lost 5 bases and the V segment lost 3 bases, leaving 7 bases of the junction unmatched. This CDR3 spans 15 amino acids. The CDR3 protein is CASSPRGGTGDEQYF. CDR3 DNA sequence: TGTGCCAGCTCACCCCGCGGGGGGACAGGGGACGAGCAGTACTTC. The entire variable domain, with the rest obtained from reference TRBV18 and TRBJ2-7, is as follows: NAGVMQNPRHLVRRRGQEARLRCSPMKGHSHVYWYRQLPEEGLKFMVYLQKENIIDESGMPKERFSAEFPKEGPSILRIQQVVRGDSAAYFCASSPRGGTGDEQYFGPGTRLTVT.

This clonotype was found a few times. The DNA of the CDR3 is TGTGCCAGCAGCTTGTCCACGGGGGTCTACAATGAGCAGTTCTTC. It specifies CASSLSTGVYNEQFF. The rearrangement links TRBV7-2 to TRBJ2-1, with a weak D call TRBD2 (6 bases). Germline values: CDR1 SGHTA, CDR2 FQGNSA. The germline V and J ends were trimmed by 3 bases and 3 bases, with 12 bases remaining between them. This CDR3 has 15 amino acids.

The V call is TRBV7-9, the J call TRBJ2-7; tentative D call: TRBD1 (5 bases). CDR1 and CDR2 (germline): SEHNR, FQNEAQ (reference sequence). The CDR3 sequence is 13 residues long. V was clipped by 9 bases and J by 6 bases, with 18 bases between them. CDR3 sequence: CASRQIVVSEQYF. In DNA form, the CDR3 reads TGTGCCAGTCGACAGATCGTGGTCTCCGAGCAGTACTTC.

The CDR3 DNA is TGTGCCAGCAGCTCACCCGGGACATCCTACGAGCAGTACTTC. Amino acids: CASSSPGTSYEQYF. V gene TRBV28 combines with J gene TRBJ2-7; D may be TRBD1 (6 bases). The CDR3 has 14 residues. Trimming removed 6 bases at V and 1 base at J, with 13 bases between. Germline CDR1 is MDHEN and CDR2 is SYDVKM.

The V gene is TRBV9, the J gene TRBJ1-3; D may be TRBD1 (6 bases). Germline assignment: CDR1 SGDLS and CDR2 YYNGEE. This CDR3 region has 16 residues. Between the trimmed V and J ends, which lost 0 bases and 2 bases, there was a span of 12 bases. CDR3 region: CASSVATGLAGNTIYF. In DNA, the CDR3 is TGTGCCAGCAGCGTAGCTACAGGGCTAGCTGGAAACACCATATATTTT.

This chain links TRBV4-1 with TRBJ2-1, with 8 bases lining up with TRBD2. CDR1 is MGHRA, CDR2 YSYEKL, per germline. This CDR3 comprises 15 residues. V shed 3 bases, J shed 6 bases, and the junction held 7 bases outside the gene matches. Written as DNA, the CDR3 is TGCGCCAGCAGCCATGGGACTAGGGCGGTCAATGAGCAGTTCTTC. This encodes CASSHGTRAVNEQFF.

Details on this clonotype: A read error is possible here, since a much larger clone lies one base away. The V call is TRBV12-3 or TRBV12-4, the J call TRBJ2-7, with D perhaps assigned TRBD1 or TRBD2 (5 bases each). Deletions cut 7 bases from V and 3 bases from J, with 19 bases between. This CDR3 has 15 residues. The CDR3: CASNRPGPSNYEQYF. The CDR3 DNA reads TGTGCCAGCAACCGACCGGGACCAAGCAACTACGAGCAGTACTTC.

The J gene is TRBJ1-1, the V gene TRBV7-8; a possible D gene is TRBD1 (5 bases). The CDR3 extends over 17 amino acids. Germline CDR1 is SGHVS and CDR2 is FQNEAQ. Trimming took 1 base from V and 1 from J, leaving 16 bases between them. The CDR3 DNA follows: TGTGCCAGCAGCTTAGGCGTCGAGGGACGGAAGAACACTGAAGCTTTCTTT. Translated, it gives CASSLGVEGRKNTEAFF.

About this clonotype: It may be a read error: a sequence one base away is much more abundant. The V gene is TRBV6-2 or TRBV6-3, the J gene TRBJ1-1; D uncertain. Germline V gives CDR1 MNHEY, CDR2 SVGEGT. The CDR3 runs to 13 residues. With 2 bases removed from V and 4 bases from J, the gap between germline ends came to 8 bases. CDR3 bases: TGTGCCAGCAGTTACACCAGAGGCACTGAAGCTTTCTTT. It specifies CASSYTRGTEAFF.

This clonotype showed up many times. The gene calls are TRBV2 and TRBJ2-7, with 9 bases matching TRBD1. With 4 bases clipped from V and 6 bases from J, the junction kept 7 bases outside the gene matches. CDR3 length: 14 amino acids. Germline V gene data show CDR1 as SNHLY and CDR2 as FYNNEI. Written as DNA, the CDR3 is TGTGCCAGCAGTGGGGGACAGGGCGGTCTCGAGCAGTACTTC. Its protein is CASSGGQGGLEQYF.

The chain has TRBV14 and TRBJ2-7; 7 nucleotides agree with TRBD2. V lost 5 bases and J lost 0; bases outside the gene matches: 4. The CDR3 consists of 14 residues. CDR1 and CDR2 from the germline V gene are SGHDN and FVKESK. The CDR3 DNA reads TGTGCCAGCAGCTTTAGCGGGTTCTCCTACGAGCAGTACTTC. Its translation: CASSFSGFSYEQYF.

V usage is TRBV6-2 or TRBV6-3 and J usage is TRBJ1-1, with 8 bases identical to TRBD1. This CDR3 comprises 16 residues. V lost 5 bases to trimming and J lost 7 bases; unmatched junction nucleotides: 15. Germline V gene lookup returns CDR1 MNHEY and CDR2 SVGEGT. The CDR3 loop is CASSDLPTGTGVEAFF. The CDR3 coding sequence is TGTGCCAGCAGTGACCTACCAACAGGGACAGGAGTTGAAGCTTTCTTT.

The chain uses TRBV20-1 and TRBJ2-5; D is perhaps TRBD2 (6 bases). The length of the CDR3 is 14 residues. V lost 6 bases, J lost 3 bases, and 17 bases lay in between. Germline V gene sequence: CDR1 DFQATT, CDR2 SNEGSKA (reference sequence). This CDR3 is CSARPSGWEETQYF. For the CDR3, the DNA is TGCAGTGCCCGACCCAGCGGGTGGGAAGAGACCCAGTACTTC.

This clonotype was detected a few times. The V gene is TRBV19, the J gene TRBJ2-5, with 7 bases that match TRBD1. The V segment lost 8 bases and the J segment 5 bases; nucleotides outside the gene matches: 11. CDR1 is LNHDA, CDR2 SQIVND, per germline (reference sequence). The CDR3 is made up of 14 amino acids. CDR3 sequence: CASSILTGDETQYF. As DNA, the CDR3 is TGTGCCAGTTCTATACTCACAGGGGACGAGACCCAGTACTTC. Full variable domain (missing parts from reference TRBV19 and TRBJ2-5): DGGITQSPKYLFRKEGQNVTLSCEQNLNHDAMYWYRQDPGQGLRLIYYSQIVNDFQKGDIAEGYSVSREKKESFPLTVTSAQKNPTAFYLCASSILTGDETQYFGPGTRLLVL.

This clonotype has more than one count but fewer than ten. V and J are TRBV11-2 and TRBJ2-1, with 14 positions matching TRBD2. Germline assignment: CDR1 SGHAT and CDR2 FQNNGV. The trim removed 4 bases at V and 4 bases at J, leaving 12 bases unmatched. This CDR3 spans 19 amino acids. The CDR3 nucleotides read TGTGCCAGCAGCTGGGGACTAGCGGGAGTCGGGGAAGGATACAATGAGCAGTTCTTC. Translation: CASSWGLAGVGEGYNEQFF.

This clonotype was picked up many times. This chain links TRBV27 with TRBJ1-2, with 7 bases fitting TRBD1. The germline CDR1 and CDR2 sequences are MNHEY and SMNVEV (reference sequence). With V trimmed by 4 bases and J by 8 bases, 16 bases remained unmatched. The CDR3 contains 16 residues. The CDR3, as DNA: TGTGCCAGCAGTTCATTTACAGGGGAAATATTGCGCGGCTACACCTTC. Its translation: CASSSFTGEILRGYTF.

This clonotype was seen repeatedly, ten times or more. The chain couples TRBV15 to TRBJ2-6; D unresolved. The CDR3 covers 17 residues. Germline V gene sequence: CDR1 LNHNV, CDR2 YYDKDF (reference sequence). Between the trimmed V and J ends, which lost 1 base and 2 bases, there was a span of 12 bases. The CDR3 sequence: CATSRGFSLAGANVLTF. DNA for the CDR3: TGTGCCACCAGCAGAGGGTTTTCTTTAGCTGGGGCCAACGTCCTGACTTTC.

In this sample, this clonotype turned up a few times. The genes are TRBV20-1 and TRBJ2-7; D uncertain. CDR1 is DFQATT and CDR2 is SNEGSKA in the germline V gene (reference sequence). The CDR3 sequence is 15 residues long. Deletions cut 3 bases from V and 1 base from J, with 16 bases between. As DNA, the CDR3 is TGCAGTGCTAGGGGCCTTAACCTAAATTCCTACGAGCAGTACTTC. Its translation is CSARGLNLNSYEQYF.

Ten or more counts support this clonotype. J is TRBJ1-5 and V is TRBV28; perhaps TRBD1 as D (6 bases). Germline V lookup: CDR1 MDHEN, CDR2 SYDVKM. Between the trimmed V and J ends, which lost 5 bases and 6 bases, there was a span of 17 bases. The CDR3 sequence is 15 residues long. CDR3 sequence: CASSPIDRPPQPQHF. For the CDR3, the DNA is TGTGCCAGCAGTCCCATCGACAGGCCACCTCAGCCCCAGCATTTT.

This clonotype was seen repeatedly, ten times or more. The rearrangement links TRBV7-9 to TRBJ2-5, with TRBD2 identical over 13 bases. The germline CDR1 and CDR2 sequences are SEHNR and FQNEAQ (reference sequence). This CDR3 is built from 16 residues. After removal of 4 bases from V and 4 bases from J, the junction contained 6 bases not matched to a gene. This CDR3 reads CASSSRTSGRGETQYF. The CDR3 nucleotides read TGTGCCAGCAGCTCAAGGACTAGCGGGAGAGGAGAGACCCAGTACTTC.

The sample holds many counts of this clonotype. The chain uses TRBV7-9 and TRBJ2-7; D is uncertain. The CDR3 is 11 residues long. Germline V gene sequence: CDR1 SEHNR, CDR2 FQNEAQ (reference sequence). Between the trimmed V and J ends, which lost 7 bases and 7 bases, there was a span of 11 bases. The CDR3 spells CASTDDGEQYF. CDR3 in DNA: TGTGCCAGCACCGACGATGGAGAGCAGTACTTC.